These 8 T cell receptor beta chains were all obtained from the same sample, sequenced in a study of T cells in Graves' hyperthyroidism and ophthalmopathy. TCR beta CDR3 region amplification was performed from RNA transcripts. A set of HTBI primers served as the primers for a first-round RT-PCR of the TCR CDR3. One entry per CDR3 protein, called by TCRdb with MiXCR from the multiplex PCR reads. The sample has around 490,000 distinct CDR3 sequences; 20% are singletons. Sequencing input: blood. Receptors were obtained from a middle-aged man with Graves' ophthalmopathy.

The chain couples TRBV9 to TRBJ2-3, with D hard to call. Germline values: CDR1 SGDLS, CDR2 YYNGEE. The CDR3 is 13 residues long. The ends were cut back, 0 bases at V and 6 bases at J, with 8 bases in the middle. CDR3 nucleotides: TGTGCCAGCAGCGTAGCCCTCATGGATACGCAGTATTTT. Translation gives CASSVALMDTQYF.

In the case of this clonotype: At one end, the junction sequence differs from germline, possibly due to a read error. This chain uses TRBV6-1 with TRBJ1-1; the D gene is possibly TRBD1 (5 bases). In germline, CDR1 is MNHNS, CDR2 SASEGT. CDR3 size: 13 residues. CDR3 sequence (DNA): TGTGCCAGCAGCCTTTATAAGGACACTGAAGCTCTCTTT. As protein: CASSLYKDTEALF.

This clonotype showed up many times. This chain connects TRBV4-2 to TRBJ2-7, with 11 nucleotides matching TRBD2. CDR3 size: 16 residues. V was clipped by 1 base and J by 7 bases; unmatched bases: 9. Germline CDR1 LGHNA, CDR2 YNFKEQ. CDR3 bases: TGTGCCAGCAGCCAAGGCCGACTAGCGGGATCCGGGGAGCAGTACTTC. Translated, it gives CASSQGRLAGSGEQYF.

This clonotype occurred many times. The chain links TRBV28 to TRBJ2-7; 7 bases match TRBD1. CDR1 is MDHEN, CDR2 SYDVKM, per germline. Germline trimming cut 6 bases from V and 2 bases from J; bases unmatched to any gene: 7. This CDR3 is built from 14 residues. The DNA of the CDR3 is TGTGCCAGCAGGACGACAGGGTTCCCCTACGAGCAGTACTTC. Protein sequence: CASRTTGFPYEQYF.

The V gene is TRBV24-1, the J gene TRBJ1-2; D is possibly TRBD1 (5 bases). Germline V CDR1 and CDR2: KGHDR, SFDVKD. This CDR3 comprises 12 residues. V dropped 10 bases and J dropped 2 bases, with 10 bases sitting between them. The CDR3 loop is CATSGVNYGYTF. CDR3 in DNA: TGTGCCACTTCGGGGGTGAACTATGGCTACACCTTC.

Many counts were recorded for this clonotype. With a much larger clone just one base away, this may be a read error. The chain is built from TRBV2 and TRBJ1-1; the D is unclear. V lost 6 bases, J lost 0 bases, and 2 bases lay in between. Germline V CDR1 and CDR2: SNHLY, FYNNEI. The CDR3 spans 11 residues. The CDR3 DNA sequence: TGTGCCAGCAGGGTGAACACTGAAGCTTTCTTT. This translates into CASRVNTEAFF.

This clonotype was seen repeatedly, ten times or more. V gene TRBV27 combines with J gene TRBJ2-3; 10 positions match TRBD2. The CDR3 consists of 15 residues. Germline loops: CDR1 MNHEY, CDR2 SMNVEV (reference sequence). Trimming took 4 bases from V and 6 from J; bases not matched to a gene: 7. CDR3 DNA: TGTGCCAGCAGTTCAAATTTGGGACTAGCGGATACGCAGTATTTT. Protein sequence: CASSSNLGLADTQYF.

This clonotype showed up many times. The V and J genes are TRBV27 and TRBJ1-1, with a weak D call TRBD1 (5 bases). CDR1 and CDR2 from the germline V gene are MNHEY and SMNVEV (reference sequence). The ends were cut back, 10 bases at V and 4 bases at J, with 13 bases in the middle. This CDR3 is built from 12 residues. The CDR3 DNA is TGTGCCACTCTGTCGGGGGGCACTGAAGCTTTCTTT. This gives the protein CATLSGGTEAFF.